The rows below give T cell receptor beta chains drawn from one sample of a study of cytomegalovirus exposure and HLA in healthy donors. Sequencing was performed with immunoSEQ multiplex PCR; in TCRdb, only in-frame clones are kept and a portion is missing. The table has around 220,000 clones, over 75% seen once; the top ten hold 0.22%. The sequenced sample consisted of PBMCs. Receptors were obtained from a girl aged 2 to 10 in good health and CMV-seronegative. Both conserved end residues are part of each CDR3. A D gene is named only where the DNA matches it firmly. Not every row has a clone size; where given, it reads once, few, many or a size class.

J: TRBJ1-1
size: few
V: TRBV6-1
D: NA
CDR3: CATHGLRGIGAFF
DNA: TGTGCCACCCACGGTTTGAGGGGGATCGGAGCTTTCTTT

J: TRBJ1-5
size: NA
V: TRBV4-2
D: NA
CDR3: CASSQDGTRNQPQHF
DNA: TGTGCCAGCAGCCAAGATGGGACACGAAATCAGCCCCAGCATTTT

J: TRBJ1-5
size: NA
V: TRBV5-1
D: NA
CDR3: CASSPRGGSNQPQHF
DNA: TGCGCCAGCAGCCCTAGGGGGGGGAGCAATCAGCCCCAGCATTTT

J: TRBJ1-3
size: NA
V: TRBV30
D: TRBD1
CDR3: CAWRAKGQAGNTIYF
DNA: TGTGCCTGGAGAGCTAAAGGACAGGCTGGAAACACCATATATTTT

J: TRBJ1-2
size: NA
V: TRBV6-5
D: TRBD1
CDR3: CASSRDGTGDYGYTF
DNA: TGTGCCAGCAGCCGGGACGGAACAGGGGACTATGGCTACACCTTC

J: TRBJ1-2
size: NA
V: TRBV29-1
D: TRBD1
CDR3: CSVLLGQGADGYTF
DNA: TGCAGCGTTCTCTTGGGACAGGGGGCCGATGGCTACACCTTC

J: TRBJ1-1
size: NA
V: TRBV5-4
D: NA
CDR3: CASSFAAGKNTEAFF
DNA: TGTGCCAGCAGTTTCGCGGCAGGGAAAAACACTGAAGCTTTCTTT

J: TRBJ2-2
size: once
V: TRBV7-6
D: TRBD2
CDR3: CASSSGLAGGPNTGELFF
DNA: TGTGCCAGCAGCTCGGGACTAGCGGGGGGCCCGAACACCGGGGAGCTGTTTTTT

J: TRBJ1-4
size: NA
V: TRBV6-5
D: NA
CDR3: CASSYSEINEKLFF
DNA: TGTGCCAGCAGTTACTCGGAGATCAATGAAAAACTGTTTTTT

J: TRBJ2-2
size: NA
V: TRBV7-9
D: NA
CDR3: CASPENTGELFF
DNA: TGTGCCAGCCCAGAAAACACCGGGGAGCTGTTTTTT

J: TRBJ2-7
size: NA
V: TRBV7-3
D: TRBD1
CDR3: CASSPTGGYYEQYF
DNA: TGTGCCAGCAGCCCGACAGGGGGCTACTACGAGCAGTACTTC

J: TRBJ1-1
size: NA
V: TRBV6-5
D: NA
CDR3: CASSFGGTEAFF
DNA: TGTGCCAGCAGTTTCGGGGGCACTGAAGCTTTCTTT

J: TRBJ1-2
size: NA
V: TRBV6-5
D: TRBD1
CDR3: CASGTGPFYTF
DNA: TGTGCCAGCGGGACAGGCCCCTTCTACACCTTC

J: TRBJ2-2
size: NA
V: TRBV2
D: NA
CDR3: CASNLRLANTGELFF
DNA: TGTGCCAGCAACCTGAGACTAGCGAACACCGGGGAGCTGTTTTTT

J: TRBJ1-1
size: NA
V: TRBV19
D: TRBD1
CDR3: CASTLTGLNTEAFF
DNA: TGTGCCAGTACCTTGACAGGGTTGAACACTGAAGCTTTCTTT

J: TRBJ1-1
size: NA
V: TRBV19
D: NA
CDR3: CASGNTEAFF
DNA: TGTGCCTCGGGGAACACTGAAGCTTTCTTT

J: TRBJ2-2
size: NA
V: TRBV27
D: NA
CDR3: CASSLLDRHRELFF
DNA: TGTGCCAGCAGTTTACTGGACAGACACCGGGAGCTGTTTTTT

J: TRBJ1-1
size: once
V: TRBV7-9
D: TRBD1
CDR3: CASSQTDRANEAFF
DNA: TGTGCCAGCAGCCAAACGGACAGGGCAAATGAAGCTTTCTTT

J: TRBJ1-5
size: NA
V: TRBV5-1
D: NA
CDR3: CASSLGRDQPQHF
DNA: TGCGCCAGCAGCTTGGGTCGGGATCAGCCCCAGCATTTT

J: TRBJ2-2
size: NA
V: TRBV5-4
D: NA
CDR3: CASTFGGPTNTGELFF
DNA: TGTGCCAGCACCTTCGGGGGACCTACGAACACCGGGGAGCTGTTTTTT

J: TRBJ1-6
size: NA
V: TRBV5-1
D: NA
CDR3: CASSLDSRVGSPLHF
DNA: TGCGCCAGCAGCTTGGACTCCAGGGTAGGCTCACCCCTCCACTTT

J: TRBJ2-7
size: NA
V: TRBV28
D: NA
CDR3: CASSFRASEFYEQYF
DNA: TGTGCCAGCAGTTTCCGGGCTAGCGAATTCTACGAGCAGTACTTC

J: TRBJ2-7
size: NA
V: TRBV6-6
D: TRBD1
CDR3: CASSSSDRGGGGEQYF
DNA: TGTGCCAGCAGTTCCTCAGACAGGGGTGGGGGTGGCGAGCAGTACTTC

J: TRBJ1-5
size: NA
V: TRBV29-1
D: TRBD1
CDR3: CSVGDRRGNQPQHF
DNA: TGCAGCGTTGGGGACAGGAGGGGCAATCAGCCCCAGCATTTT

J: TRBJ1-2
size: few
V: TRBV30
D: NA
CDR3: CAWGSYGYTF
DNA: TGTGCCTGGGGCTCCTATGGCTACACCTTC

J: TRBJ1-1
size: NA
V: TRBV7-9
D: NA
CDR3: CASSLGVAEAFF
DNA: TGTGCCAGCAGCTTAGGTGTGGCAGAAGCTTTCTTT

J: TRBJ1-4
size: NA
V: TRBV29-1
D: NA
CDR3: CSVSGRNEKLFF
DNA: TGCAGCGTTAGTGGGCGCAATGAAAAACTGTTTTTT

J: TRBJ1-1
size: few
V: TRBV6-5
D: NA
CDR3: CATIRLAKVNTEAFF
DNA: TGTGCCACCATTCGACTCGCGAAAGTGAACACTGAAGCTTTCTTT

J: TRBJ1-3
size: NA
V: TRBV9
D: NA
CDR3: CASSVVAGSGNTIYF
DNA: TGTGCCAGCAGCGTAGTGGCAGGGTCAGGAAACACCATATATTTT

J: TRBJ2-5
size: NA
V: TRBV4-1
D: TRBD2
CDR3: CASSRPSGAPETQYF
DNA: TGCGCCAGCAGCCGACCTAGCGGGGCCCCAGAGACCCAGTACTTC

J: TRBJ1-2
size: NA
V: TRBV6-5
D: NA
CDR3: CASRDTSGYTF
DNA: TGTGCCAGCAGGGACACGAGTGGCTACACCTTC

J: TRBJ2-7
size: NA
V: TRBV7-9
D: TRBD2
CDR3: CASSPTSEIPRPPYEQYF
DNA: TGTGCCAGCAGCCCCACTAGCGAGATTCCCCGCCCCCCCTACGAGCAGTACTTC

J: TRBJ1-2
size: NA
V: TRBV25-1
D: NA
CDR3: CASSETVPANYGYTF
DNA: TGTGCCAGCAGTGAAACAGTTCCCGCTAACTATGGCTACACCTTC

J: TRBJ2-7
size: NA
V: TRBV6-5
D: NA
CDR3: CASSYGLATPYEQYF
DNA: TGTGCCAGCAGTTACGGGCTAGCAACACCCTACGAGCAGTACTTC

J: TRBJ1-2
size: few
V: TRBV19
D: NA
CDR3: CASSIVAGAADYGYTF
DNA: TGTGCCAGTAGTATAGTGGCAGGGGCGGCAGACTATGGCTACACCTTC

J: TRBJ2-1
size: NA
V: TRBV29-1
D: TRBD1
CDR3: CSVASGTGINNEQFF
DNA: TGCAGCGTCGCATCCGGGACAGGGATAAACAATGAGCAGTTCTTC

J: TRBJ1-4
size: NA
V: TRBV30
D: NA
CDR3: CAWKGQLLNEKLFF
DNA: TGTGCCTGGAAGGGGCAGCTCCTTAATGAAAAACTGTTTTTT

J: TRBJ1-2
size: NA
V: TRBV5-1
D: NA
CDR3: CASSFDSSNYGYTF
DNA: TGCGCCAGCAGCTTCGACAGCTCTAACTATGGCTACACCTTC

J: TRBJ2-7
size: NA
V: TRBV5-1
D: TRBD2
CDR3: CASSVGTTSLLSSYEQYF
DNA: TGCGCCAGCAGCGTCGGGACTACTTCCCTATTAAGCTCCTACGAGCAGTACTTC

J: TRBJ2-1
size: few
V: TRBV5-4
D: TRBD2
CDR3: CASTDLGLDWANEQFF
DNA: TGTGCCAGCACCGACCTCGGACTAGACTGGGCCAATGAGCAGTTCTTC

J: TRBJ1-2
size: NA
V: TRBV7-9
D: TRBD1
CDR3: CASSTAQGNGYTF
DNA: TGTGCCAGCAGTACAGCACAGGGGAATGGCTACACCTTC

J: TRBJ2-1
size: NA
V: TRBV5-1
D: NA
CDR3: CASSLAAGVNEQFF
DNA: TGCGCCAGCAGCTTGGCCGCAGGGGTCAATGAGCAGTTCTTC

J: TRBJ2-5
size: NA
V: TRBV5-1
D: TRBD1
CDR3: CASSQGDSTVQETQYF
DNA: TGCGCCAGCAGCCAAGGGGACAGTACCGTACAAGAGACCCAGTACTTC

J: TRBJ1-2
size: NA
V: TRBV2
D: NA
CDR3: CARRGSLAEYGYTF
DNA: TGTGCCAGGAGGGGGTCCCTCGCCGAATATGGCTACACCTTC

J: TRBJ1-2
size: NA
V: TRBV6-6
D: TRBD1
CDR3: CASSYSTGGYGYTF
DNA: TGTGCCAGCAGTTACTCGACAGGGGGCTATGGCTACACCTTC

J: TRBJ2-7
size: NA
V: TRBV6-5
D: NA
CDR3: CASSSGGRTYEQYF
DNA: TGTGCCAGCAGTTCGGGCGGGCGCACCTACGAGCAGTACTTC

J: TRBJ1-5
size: NA
V: TRBV9
D: TRBD1
CDR3: CASSRTGGAPQHF
DNA: TGTGCCAGCAGCCGGACAGGGGGAGCGCCCCAGCATTTT

J: TRBJ1-4
size: NA
V: TRBV9
D: NA
CDR3: CASSVGVATGNEKLFF
DNA: TGTGCCAGCAGCGTAGGGGTGGCGACGGGAAATGAAAAACTGTTTTTT

J: TRBJ2-1
size: once
V: TRBV9
D: TRBD1
CDR3: CASSVGGTGGHEQFF
DNA: TGTGCCAGCAGCGTAGGAGGGACAGGGGGCCATGAGCAGTTCTTC

J: TRBJ1-2
size: NA
V: TRBV2
D: NA
CDR3: CASRESGYGYTF
DNA: TGTGCCAGCAGGGAGTCTGGGTATGGCTACACCTTC

J: TRBJ2-7
size: once
V: TRBV7-9
D: TRBD1
CDR3: CASSLGWGTGVGEQYF
DNA: TGTGCCAGCAGTTTAGGCTGGGGGACAGGGGTCGGCGAGCAGTACTTC

J: TRBJ2-2
size: NA
V: TRBV29-1
D: TRBD1
CDR3: CSVVVQGASGGELFF
DNA: TGCAGCGTTGTTGTCCAGGGGGCGTCTGGCGGGGAGCTGTTTTTT

J: TRBJ1-2
size: NA
V: TRBV28
D: NA
CDR3: CAGSGGVYGYTF
DNA: TGTGCCGGAAGTGGCGGGGTCTATGGCTACACCTTC

J: TRBJ2-1
size: NA
V: TRBV4-1
D: TRBD2
CDR3: CASSQDRGLAGSEQFF
DNA: TGCGCCAGCAGCCAAGATAGAGGACTAGCGGGGAGTGAGCAGTTCTTC

J: TRBJ1-2
size: NA
V: TRBV18
D: NA
CDR3: CASSPDSNTIRYGYTF
DNA: TGTGCCAGCTCACCGGACAGTAATACGATCCGGTATGGCTACACCTTC